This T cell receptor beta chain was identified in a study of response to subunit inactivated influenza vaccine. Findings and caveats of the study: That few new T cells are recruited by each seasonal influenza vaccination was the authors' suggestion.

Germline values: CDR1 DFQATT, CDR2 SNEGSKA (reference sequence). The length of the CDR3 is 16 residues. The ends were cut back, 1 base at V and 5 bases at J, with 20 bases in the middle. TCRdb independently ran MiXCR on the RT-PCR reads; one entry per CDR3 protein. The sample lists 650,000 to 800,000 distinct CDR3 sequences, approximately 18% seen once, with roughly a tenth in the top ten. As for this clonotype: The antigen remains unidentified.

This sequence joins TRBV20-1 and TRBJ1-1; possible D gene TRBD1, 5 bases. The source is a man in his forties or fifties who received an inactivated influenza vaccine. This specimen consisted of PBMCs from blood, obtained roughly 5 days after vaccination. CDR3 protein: CSARGSLYGGRTEAFF. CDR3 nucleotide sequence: TGCAGTGCTAGAGGGTCGCTCTACGGGGGAAGGACTGAAGCTTTCTTT.